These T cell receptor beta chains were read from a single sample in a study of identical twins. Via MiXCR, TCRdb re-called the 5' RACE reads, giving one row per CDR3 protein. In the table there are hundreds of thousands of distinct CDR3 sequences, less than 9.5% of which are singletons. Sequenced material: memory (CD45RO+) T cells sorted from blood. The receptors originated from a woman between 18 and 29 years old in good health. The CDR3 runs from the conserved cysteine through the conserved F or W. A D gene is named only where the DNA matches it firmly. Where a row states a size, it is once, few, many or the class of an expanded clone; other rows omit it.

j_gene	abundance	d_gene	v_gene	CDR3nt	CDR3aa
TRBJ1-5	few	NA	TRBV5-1	TGCGCCAGCAGCTTCGACGGCAATCAGCCCCAGCATTTT	CASSFDGNQPQHF
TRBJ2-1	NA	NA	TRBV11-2	TGTGCCAGCAGCTTAGTGGGCAGGGAGCTCCACAATGAGCAGTTCTTC	CASSLVGRELHNEQFF
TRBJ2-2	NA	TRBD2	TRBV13	TGTGCCAGCAGCTTATTGCGGACTAGCGGGAGCACCGGGGAGCTGTTTTTT	CASSLLRTSGSTGELFF
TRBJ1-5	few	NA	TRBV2	TGTGCCAGCAGTGACCATGGGGGTTCGGGTCAGCCCCAGCATTTT	CASSDHGGSGQPQHF
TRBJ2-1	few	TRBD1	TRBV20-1	TGCAGTGCTAGTGGGGACAGGGGATTGCGGGTTGAGCAGTTCTTC	CSASGDRGLRVEQFF
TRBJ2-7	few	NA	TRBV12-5	TGTGCTAGTGGGGTGAGCTCCTACGAGCAGTACTTC	CASGVSSYEQYF
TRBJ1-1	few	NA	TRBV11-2	TGTGCCAGCAGCCCCCTGGACGGATTGAACACTGAAGCTTTCTTT	CASSPLDGLNTEAFF
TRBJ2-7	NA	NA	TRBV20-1	TGCAGTGCTAGGGAATCGGGTCGTTCCTACGAGCAGTACTTC	CSARESGRSYEQYF
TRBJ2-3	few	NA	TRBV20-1	TGCAGTGCTAGCGTGTCTAGCACAGATACGCAGTATTTT	CSASVSSTDTQYF
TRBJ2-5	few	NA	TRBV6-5	TGTGCCAGCAGTTACGGGGGAACCCAGTACTTC	CASSYGGTQYF
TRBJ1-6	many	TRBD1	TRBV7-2	TGTGCCAGCAGGCCCCAGGGGGCTGGTAATTCACCCCTCCACTTT	CASRPQGAGNSPLHF
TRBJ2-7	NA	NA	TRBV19	TGTGCCAGTATAGGGCACTACGAGCAGTACTTC	CASIGHYEQYF
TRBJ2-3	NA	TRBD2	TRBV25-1	TGTGCCAGCAGTCAAAGCGGGAGCCGAGCTACGCAGTATTTT	CASSQSGSRATQYF
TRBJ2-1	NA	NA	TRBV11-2	TGTGCCAGCAGCTTAGATTTTGTCAGCAATGAGCAGTTCTTC	CASSLDFVSNEQFF
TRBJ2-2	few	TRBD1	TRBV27	TGTGCCAGCAGTTCATGGACAGGGGGGAACACCGGGGAGCTGTTTTTT	CASSSWTGGNTGELFF
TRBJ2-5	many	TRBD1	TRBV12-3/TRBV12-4	TGTGCCAGCAGCTTGACAGGGGGCGCAGGAGAGACCCAGTACTTC	CASSLTGGAGETQYF
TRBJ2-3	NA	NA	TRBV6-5	TGTGCCAGCAGTTACCAGGGATCAGGCTCAGATACGCAGTATTTT	CASSYQGSGSDTQYF
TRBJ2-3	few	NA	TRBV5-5	TGTGCCAGCAGCCCGTGGGACATCACAGATACGCAGTATTTT	CASSPWDITDTQYF
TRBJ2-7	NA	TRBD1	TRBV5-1	TGCGCCAGCAGCGGGGACAGGTCGCCCTACGAGCAGTACTTC	CASSGDRSPYEQYF
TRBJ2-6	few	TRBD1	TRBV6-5	TGTGCCAGCAGTTACTCGACAGGGTCTGGGGCCAACGTCCTGACTTTC	CASSYSTGSGANVLTF
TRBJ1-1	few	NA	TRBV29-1	TGCAGCGCGGGGGGAGGGGGAGCTTTCTTT	CSAGGGGAFF
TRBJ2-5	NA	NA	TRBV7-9	TGTGCCAGCAGCTTACCCTCAACGAGTCTAGAGACCCAGTACTTC	CASSLPSTSLETQYF
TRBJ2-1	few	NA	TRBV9	TGTGCCAGCAGCCCCTTGAGGTCTTTCACTGGTGAGCAGTTCTTC	CASSPLRSFTGEQFF
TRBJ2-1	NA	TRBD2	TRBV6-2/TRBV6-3	TGTGCCAGCAGTTCCGGACTAGCCTACAATGAGCAGTTCTTC	CASSSGLAYNEQFF
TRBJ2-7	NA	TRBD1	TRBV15	TGTGCCACCAGCTATGGGACAGCGAACTCCTACGAGCAGTACTTC	CATSYGTANSYEQYF
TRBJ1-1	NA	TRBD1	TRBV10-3	TGTGCCAGCGGACAGGGCACTGAAGCTTTCTTT	CASGQGTEAFF
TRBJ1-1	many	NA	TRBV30	TGTGCCTGGCGGCGATCTACCGGTGCGAGCACTGAAGCTTTCTTT	CAWRRSTGASTEAFF
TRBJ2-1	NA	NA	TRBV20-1	TGCAGTCCCCGCGGGGAGACACGCGATGAGCAGTTCTTC	CSPRGETRDEQFF
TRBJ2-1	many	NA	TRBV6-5	TGTGCCAGCAGTTACGAGGGACTGTCCTACAATGAGCAGTTCTTC	CASSYEGLSYNEQFF
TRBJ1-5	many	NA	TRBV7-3	TGTGCCAGCAGCCCGGGGACGTCGTATAGCAATCAGCCCCAGCATTTT	CASSPGTSYSNQPQHF
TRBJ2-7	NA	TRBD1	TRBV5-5	TGTGCCAGCAGCCCTCGGACAGGGGACAACTACGAGCAGTACTTC	CASSPRTGDNYEQYF
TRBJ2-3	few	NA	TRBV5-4	TGTGCCAGCAGCCGGGACCAGGGCGGTGGCACAGATACGCAGTATTTT	CASSRDQGGGTDTQYF
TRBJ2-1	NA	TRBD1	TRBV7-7	TGTGCCAGCAGCTTAGAAGAGGGGGCTACGCACAATGAGCAGTTCTTC	CASSLEEGATHNEQFF
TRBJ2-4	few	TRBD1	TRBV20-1	TGCAGTGCTAGAGAGGACAGGGCTGGAGCCAAAAACATTCAGTACTTC	CSAREDRAGAKNIQYF
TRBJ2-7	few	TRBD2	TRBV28	TGTGCCAGCAGGACCCCGGGACTAGCAGGCGAGCAGTACTTC	CASRTPGLAGEQYF
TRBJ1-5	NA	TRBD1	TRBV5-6	TGTGCCAGCAACAAACAGGGGGGTCAGCCCCAGCATTTT	CASNKQGGQPQHF
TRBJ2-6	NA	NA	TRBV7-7	TGTGCCAGCAGCTTAGGCACATCTGGGGCCAACGTCCTGACTTTC	CASSLGTSGANVLTF
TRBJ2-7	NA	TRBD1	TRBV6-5	TGTGCCAGCAGTTTCGACAGGGTAAACTACGAGCAGTACTTC	CASSFDRVNYEQYF
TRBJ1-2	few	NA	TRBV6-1	TGTGCCAGCAGTGAAGCCCACGGATTTCCATTATATGGCTACACCTTC	CASSEAHGFPLYGYTF
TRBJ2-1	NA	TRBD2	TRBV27	TGTGCCAGCAGTTTATCGGGGACTAGCGGTAACAATGAGCAGTTCTTC	CASSLSGTSGNNEQFF
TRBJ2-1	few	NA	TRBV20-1	TGCAGTGCTCGGGGGGACAGCTCCTACAATGAGCAGTTCTTC	CSARGDSSYNEQFF
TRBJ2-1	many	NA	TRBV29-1	TGCAGCGTTCGGCCCGGGACCCCGTATAGATACAATGAGCAGTTCTTC	CSVRPGTPYRYNEQFF
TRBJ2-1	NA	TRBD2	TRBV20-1	TGCAGTGCGGGGGGGGGAAACAATGAGCAGTTCTTC	CSAGGGNNEQFF
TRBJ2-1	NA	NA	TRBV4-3	TGCGCCAGCAGCCAGGGGGTATCTAGCGATGAGCAGTTCTTC	CASSQGVSSDEQFF
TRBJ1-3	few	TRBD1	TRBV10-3	TGTGCCATCAGTTCAGGGGGAGCCTCTGGAAACACCATATATTTT	CAISSGGASGNTIYF
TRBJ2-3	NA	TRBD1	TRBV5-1	TGCGCCAGCAGCCCGGGGACAGGGGGCGTGGATACGCAGTATTTT	CASSPGTGGVDTQYF
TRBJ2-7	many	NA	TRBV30	TGTGCCTGGAGTTGGGGCGGGGAGCAGTACTTC	CAWSWGGEQYF
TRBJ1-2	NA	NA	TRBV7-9	TGTGCCAGCAGATCAGGAAATGGCTACACCTTC	CASRSGNGYTF
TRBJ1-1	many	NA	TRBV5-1	TGCGCCAGCAGCCCCGGGGATCTTAAGGGCACTGAAGCTTTCTTT	CASSPGDLKGTEAFF
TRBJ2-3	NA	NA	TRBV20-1	TGCAGTGCTTCGGCTAGTTCCCATACGCAGTATTTT	CSASASSHTQYF
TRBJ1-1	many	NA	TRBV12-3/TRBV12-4	TGTGCCAGCAGTTTTGGCAGGGCGAACACTGAAGCTTTCTTT	CASSFGRANTEAFF
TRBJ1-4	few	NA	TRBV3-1	TGTGCCAGCAGCCCGTGGACAGCAACTAATGAAAAACTGTTTTTT	CASSPWTATNEKLFF